A single sample gave rise to the 7 T cell receptor beta chains below, sequenced in a study of CD8+ T cells in alopecia areata. RNA was extracted and reverse transcribed into cDNA as the sequencing template. Sequenced by immunoSEQ multiplex PCR; TCRdb stores in-frame clones only, minus some. The sample lists 150,000 or so clones; roughly 50% were seen once. The sequencing here drew on CD4+ T cells sorted from blood, taken at week 0. These receptors were obtained from a human donor with alopecia areata.

The chain joins TRBV5-6 to TRBJ1-2; D might be TRBD1 (6 bases). V gave up 4 bases and J gave up 4 bases, with 8 bases separating them. Germline loops: CDR1 SGHDT, CDR2 YYEEEE. CDR3 length: 12 residues. CDR3 protein: CASSRGSYGYTF. The CDR3 DNA reads TGTGCCAGCAGCAGGGGGTCCTATGGCTACACCTTC.

CDR3 in amino acids: CASQGTSYGYTF. DNA for the CDR3: TGTGCCAGCCAGGGGACGAGTTATGGCTACACCTTC. The rearrangement uses TRBV25-1 and TRBJ1-2; D possibly corresponds to TRBD1 (6 bases). The CDR3 runs to 12 residues. From germline, CDR1 is MGHDK and CDR2 SYGVNS. Trimming cost V 8 bases and J 5 bases, with 12 bases left between them.

This chain joins TRBV5-6 and TRBJ2-7, with TRBD2 as a possible D gene (6 bases). The V gene's germline CDR1 is SGHDT and CDR2 YYEEEE. The V end was cut by 4 bases, the J end by 0 bases, with 11 bases between. This CDR3 comprises 14 residues. This CDR3 reads CASSRDSSSYEQYF. In DNA form, the CDR3 reads TGTGCCAGCAGCCGGGACTCCTCCTCCTACGAGCAGTACTTC.

This clone was seen only a few times. The chain links TRBV9 to TRBJ2-1; TRBD1 agrees at 8 bases. Germline assignment: CDR1 SGDLS and CDR2 YYNGEE. Trimming at V came to 4 bases and at J to 0 bases, leaving 6 bases not matched to a gene. This CDR3 contains 16 residues. The CDR3 spells CASSPTGGSSYNEQFF. The CDR3 DNA sequence: TGTGCCAGCAGCCCTACAGGGGGAAGCTCCTACAATGAGCAGTTCTTC.

V and J are TRBV5-1 and TRBJ2-4; 9 nucleotides line up with TRBD1. V shed 5 bases and J 5 bases; nucleotides not matched to a gene: 5. The CDR3 loop spans 14 amino acids. Germline CDR1 reads SGHRS; CDR2 reads YFSETQ. CDR3 in amino acids: CASRTGQGENIQYF. In DNA form, the CDR3 reads TGCGCCAGCAGAACGGGACAGGGCGAAAACATTCAGTACTTC.

The J gene is TRBJ2-7, the V gene TRBV11-2, with D perhaps assigned TRBD1 or TRBD2 (6 bases each). The V gene lost 6 bases and the J gene lost 4 bases, with 13 bases spanning the gap. CDR1 SGHAT and CDR2 FQNNGV come from the germline V gene. There are 13 residues in the CDR3. The CDR3 here is CASSRPGAYEQYF. The CDR3 DNA sequence: TGTGCCAGCAGTCGTCCGGGGGCTTACGAGCAGTACTTC.

The chain has TRBV7-3 and TRBJ1-6, with TRBD1 matching over 7 bases. The CDR3 is made up of 14 amino acids. The V and J ends lost 5 bases and 7 bases, in that order; junction bases with no gene match: 5. Germline V gene lookup returns CDR1 SGHTA and CDR2 FQGTGA. The CDR3 spells CASSPQGSNSPLHF. The CDR3 DNA follows: TGTGCCAGCAGCCCACAGGGGTCCAATTCACCCCTCCACTTT.